Following are 5 T cell receptor beta chains from one sample sequenced in a study of PD-1 blockade in classical Hodgkin lymphoma. Time point defined: cycle 4 day 1 (C4D1), after more than five weeks of nivolumab. Each of the patients experienced relapse following autologous stem cell transplantation, and their brentuximab vedotin exposure differed. Measured with immunoSEQ multiplex PCR; TCRdb has only the in-frame clones, and not every one. The repertoire holds under 25,000 clones, 81% seen once, with roughly 23% in the top ten. The source material was peripheral blood mononuclear cells (PBMCs), sampled before the fourth cycle of nivolumab. Source of these receptors: a human donor with classical Hodgkin lymphoma.

The chain uses TRBV11-2 and TRBJ2-7; 9 bases fit TRBD2. Germline V gives CDR1 SGHAT, CDR2 FQNNGV. CDR3 length: 16 amino acids. The V segment lost 5 bases and the J segment 1 base; nucleotides outside the gene matches: 9. The CDR3 protein is CASSTVERGDSYEQYF. In DNA, the CDR3 is TGTGCCAGCAGCACCGTGGAGCGGGGGGATTCCTACGAGCAGTACTTC.

This rearrangement joins TRBV9 to TRBJ2-7; 7 bases are shared with TRBD1. This CDR3 region has 17 residues. Trimming took 0 bases from V and 3 from J; bases not matched to a gene: 12. The germline V gene has CDR1 SGDLS and CDR2 YYNGEE. The CDR3 reads CASSVEVGSAGGYEQYF. CDR3 bases: TGTGCCAGCAGCGTAGAGGTCGGGTCGGCAGGGGGCTACGAGCAGTACTTC.

The chain couples TRBV5-6 to TRBJ2-5, with 9 bases fitting TRBD2. The CDR3 sequence is 13 residues long. The J segment lost 6 bases and the V segment lost 3 bases, leaving 3 bases of the junction unmatched. CDR1 is SGHDT and CDR2 is YYEEEE in the germline V gene. Here the CDR3 reads CASSWTSEQTQYF. Here the CDR3 DNA reads TGTGCCAGCAGCTGGACTAGCGAGCAGACCCAGTACTTC. The whole variable domain, filled in from reference TRBV5-6 and TRBJ2-5, reads DAGVTQSPTHLIKTRGQQVTLRCSPKSGHDTVSWYQQALGQGPQFIFQYYEEEERQRGNFPDRFSGHQFPNYSSELNVNALLLGDSALYLCASSWTSEQTQYFGPGTRLLVL.

This rearrangement joins TRBV2 to TRBJ2-7; D might be TRBD1 or TRBD2, each matching 5 bases. Per germline, CDR1 SNHLY and CDR2 FYNNEI. The CDR3 covers 13 residues. Trimming stripped 8 bases from V and 3 bases from J, with 14 bases between. The chain's CDR3 is CASHQGRGYEQYF. The CDR3 DNA reads as TGTGCCAGCCATCAGGGACGGGGCTACGAGCAGTACTTC.

CDR3 DNA: TGTGCCAGCAGCTTGGCTTCAAAGAATTCACCCCTCCACTTT. Its protein is CASSLASKNSPLHF. The rearrangement joins TRBV11-2 to TRBJ1-6; D remains unclear. Per germline, CDR1 SGHAT and CDR2 FQNNGV. V gave up 3 bases and J gave up 7 bases, with 10 bases separating them. There are 14 residues in the CDR3. The full variable domain, completed using reference TRBV11-2 and TRBJ1-6, is EAGVAQSPRYKIIEKRQSVAFWCNPISGHATLYWYQQILGQGPKLLIQFQNNGVVDDSQLPKDRFSAERLKGVDSTLKIQPAKLEDSAVYLCASSLASKNSPLHFGNGTRLTVT.